Listed below are T cell receptor beta chains from one sample, sequenced in a study of tumor and adjacent non-tumor tissue in lung cancer. One entry per CDR3 protein, called by TCRdb with MiXCR from the multiplex PCR reads. The table shows 65,000 to 90,000 distinct CDR3 sequences, with roughly 75% occurring only once. What was sequenced was lung tumor tissue. These receptors all stem from a woman between 70 and 85 years old with non-small cell lung cancer. Each CDR3 is given with its conserved first and last residue. The order of the fields is J gene, clone size, CDR3 length, V gene, D gene, CDR3 DNA, CDR3 protein. D genes are given only for firm matches. Expanded clones get a size class; other rows say once, few or many, or leave the size out.

TRBJ2-3	once	15	TRBV12-3/TRBV12-4	-	TGTGCCAGCAGTCCAGCATGGTCTAGCACAGATACGGAGTATTTT	CASSPAWSSTDTEYF
TRBJ2-4	-	14	TRBV29-1	TRBD1	TGCAGCGACCCCGGGACAGGGGGCAAAAACATTCAGTACTTC	CSDPGTGGKNIQYF
TRBJ2-7	-	13	TRBV29-1	-	TGCAACGTTAGGGCTAGAGCCTCATACGAGCAGTACTTC	CNVRARASYEQYF
TRBJ2-1	-	14	TRBV2	TRBD1	TGTGCCAGCAGCTGGGACAGGGAAGGCAATGAGCAGTTCTTC	CASSWDREGNEQFF
TRBJ1-4	-	13	TRBV12-3/TRBV12-4	-	TGTGCCAGCGCCTTTCTGGCGGACGAAAAACCGTTTTTT	CASAFLADEKPFF
TRBJ1-2	once	16	TRBV28	-	TGTTCCTGCCTGGGCACCGCGACACGGTCTAACTATGGCTACACCTTC	CSCLGTATRSNYGYTF
TRBJ1-3	many	14	TRBV5-6	-	TGTGCCAGCACCCCCGGGGTCATTGGAAACACCATATATTTT	CASTPGVIGNTIYF
TRBJ2-1	few	12	TRBV7-9	-	TGTGCCAGCAGCACGGATTACAATGAGCAGTTCTTC	CASSTDYNEQFF
TRBJ2-1	-	15	TRBV11-2	-	TGTGCTAGCAGCTTATTAAGCGCGCAATACAATGAGCAGTTCTTC	CASSLLSAQYNEQFF
TRBJ2-3	-	16	TRBV10-2	-	TGCGCCAGCGGGGCGGGCTCCAGCGAAGGGAGAGATACGCAGTATTTT	CASGAGSSEGRDTQYF
TRBJ2-7	-	15	TRBV6-6	-	TGTGTCAGCAGTTCTCCCAGTAGCAGGAGAGACGAGCAGTACTTC	CVSSSPSSRRDEQYF
TRBJ1-6	few	15	TRBV6-6	TRBD1	TGTGCCAGCAGTTACGAAGGGACAGATAGTTCGCCCCTCCACTTT	CASSYEGTDSSPLHF
TRBJ2-5	-	15	TRBV7-9	-	TGTGCCAGAAGCTTAGTATGGGGGAGACAAGAGACCCAGTACTTC	CARSLVWGRQETQYF
TRBJ2-3	once	12	TRBV12-3/TRBV12-4	-	TGTGCCAGCAGCGTAAACACGGATACGCAGTATTTT	CASSVNTDTQYF
TRBJ2-5	-	19	TRBV6-6	-	TGTGCCAGCAACGGTTCGGAGACTAGTATGGAGAATGAAAAAGAGACCCAGTACTTC	CASNGSETSMENEKETQYF
TRBJ2-7	-	10	TRBV29-1	-	TGCAGCGTCGTACAGCACGAGGACTACTTC	CSVVQHEDYF
TRBJ2-1	many	16	TRBV10-2	TRBD2	TGCGCCAGCAGTTACACTACTAGCGGGAGTCCCACTGAGCAGTTCTTC	CASSYTTSGSPTEQFF
TRBJ2-1	-	12	TRBV11-1	-	TGTGCCAGTAGCTTAAATTGCAATGAGCAGTTCTTC	CASSLNCNEQFF
TRBJ1-3	few	15	TRBV7-8	-	TGTTCCAGCAGCTCATTTAGGGACCGAGGAAACACCATATATTTT	CSSSSFRDRGNTIYF
TRBJ2-3	-	16	TRBV28	-	TGTGCCAGCAGTTTAAATTTTGGAACTAGCACAGATACGCAGTATTTT	CASSLNFGTSTDTQYF
TRBJ2-1	many	15	TRBV6-4	-	TGTGCCAGCAGTGGCGCCGGGGGAAGCTACAATGAGCAGTTCTTC	CASSGAGGSYNEQFF
TRBJ2-3	-	13	TRBV6-5	-	TGTGCTAGCACCCCAAGGAGGGGGGATACGCAGTGTTTT	CASTPRRGDTQCF
TRBJ2-3	-	17	TRBV12-3/TRBV12-4	-	TGTGCCACCAGTCCTCCAGAGAAGACCTCTAGCACAGATACGCAGTATTTT	CATSPPEKTSSTDTQYF
TRBJ2-1	-	14	TRBV10-1	-	TGCGCCAGTAGTGACGTGTCGACGGCCCCTCTTCGATTCTTC	CASSDVSTAPLRFF
TRBJ2-3	-	18	TRBV2	TRBD2	TGTGCCAGCAGCCCAGGACTAGCGGGAGGATTTGTCACAGATACGCAGTATTTT	CASSPGLAGGFVTDTQYF
TRBJ2-1	once	19	TRBV4-1	TRBD2	TGCGCCAGTAGCCAAGACCCTGGATCTAGCGGGACTATCTACAATGAGCAGTTCTTC	CASSQDPGSSGTIYNEQFF
TRBJ1-2	-	14	TRBV4-1	-	TGCGCCAGCAGCCATGAGGCACGAGACTATGGCCACACCTTC	CASSHEARDYGHTF
TRBJ1-1	many	15	TRBV5-1	-	TGCGCCAGCACCCCCAGGGCCCACAGTTCCACTGAAGCTTTCTTT	CASTPRAHSSTEAFF
TRBJ2-5	-	12	TRBV20-1	-	TGCTGTGCCAGTTATGGTTCAGAGACCCAGTACTTC	CCASYGSETQYF
TRBJ1-2	-	16	TRBV5-5	-	TGTGCCAGCGTTGGGACGGGATACCCGATTTTGCGCGGCTACACCTTC	CASVGTGYPILRGYTF
TRBJ1-1	-	13	TRBV24-1	TRBD1	TGTGCCACCAGTGGGACAGGGGGCACTGAAGCTTCCTTT	CATSGTGGTEASF
TRBJ2-3	-	14	TRBV5-6	-	TGTACCAGCAGCTTGGAGGGAGTTTCAGATACGCAATATTTT	CTSSLEGVSDTQYF
TRBJ2-7	-	17	TRBV4-2	TRBD2	TGTGCCAGTAGCCAAGACCCGGGAGGGACATGGCTAAACGAGCAGTACTTC	CASSQDPGGTWLNEQYF
TRBJ2-1	-	15	TRBV7-3	TRBD1	TGTGCCAGCAGCCCACGACAGGGTGTTTTTAATGAGCAGTTCTTC	CASSPRQGVFNEQFF
TRBJ2-1	-	15	TRBV23-1	TRBD2	TGCGCCAGCTGCCCGACTAGCGGGGGGTACAATGAGCAGTTCTTC	CASCPTSGGYNEQFF
TRBJ2-7	-	11	TRBV29-1	-	TGCAGCGCAGCAACCTCCTACGAGCAGTATTTC	CSAATSYEQYF
TRBJ1-5	-	13	TRBV12-3/TRBV12-4	-	TGTGCCAGCGGTTTAGCGCGGGATCAGCCCCGGCATTTT	CASGLARDQPRHF
TRBJ2-1	-	15	TRBV11-3	TRBD2	TGTGTCGGCAGCTTATTGGGGACTAGCGGTGGCAAGCAGTTCTTC	CVGSLLGTSGGKQFF
TRBJ2-5	-	15	TRBV6-6	TRBD1	TGTGCCAGCAGTTCTCCCCAGGGGGTGGGGGAGACCCTGTACTTC	CASSSPQGVGETLYF
TRBJ2-7	-	14	TRBV6-1	-	TGTGCCAACAGTGAAGCCGGGACAAACTACGAGCACTACTTC	CANSEAGTNYEHYF
TRBJ2-2	-	15	TRBV2	TRBD1	TGTGCCAGCAACGCCGGGACAGGGGTTCACGGGGAGCTGTTTTTT	CASNAGTGVHGELFF
TRBJ2-7	-	13	TRBV29-1	-	TGCAGCTTTGTGTTAGCTCGGCCCTACGAGCAGTACTTC	CSFVLARPYEQYF
TRBJ2-5	-	19	TRBV6-6	TRBD1	TGTGCCAGCAGTTACGGTAGACTAAGGCAGGGGGTTTTGGTAGAGACCCAGTACTTC	CASSYGRLRQGVLVETQYF
TRBJ2-3	-	14	TRBV29-1	TRBD2	TGCAGCGTTGATAGCGGGAGTGCCGCGGGAGCGCAATATTTT	CSVDSGSAAGAQYF
TRBJ2-1	-	15	TRBV24-1	TRBD1	TGTGCCACCAGTGATCCCGACAGGGGATACAATGAGCAGTTCTTC	CATSDPDRGYNEQFF
TRBJ2-3	-	16	TRBV11-3	TRBD2	TGTACCATCAGCCTGGGACTAGCGGGAGTGGAAGATACGCAGTATTTT	CTISLGLAGVEDTQYF
TRBJ1-4	-	21	TRBV4-1	TRBD1	TGCGCCAGCAGCCAAGATTTGTCCCCGGACAGGGGCTTCCCACTTCGCGCAAAACTGTTTTTT	CASSQDLSPDRGFPLRAKLFF
TRBJ2-1	-	15	TRBV5-1	-	TGCGCCAGCAGCACCTCCGGGACAAACTACAAAGACCAGTTCTTC	CASSTSGTNYKDQFF
TRBJ1-2	-	13	TRBV28	TRBD1	TGTGCCTGCAGGAAACAGGGGGCCTCGGGCTACATCTTC	CACRKQGASGYIF
TRBJ1-1	-	15	TRBV12-3/TRBV12-4	TRBD1	TGTACCAGCAGTTGGGGAGACAGGGGGGCCACCGAAGCTTTCTTT	CTSSWGDRGATEAFF
TRBJ2-1	-	11	TRBV29-1	-	TGCAGCGTTGCGGGATACAATGTGCAGTTCTTC	CSVAGYNVQFF
TRBJ2-5	-	16	TRBV7-8	-	TGTGCCAGCAGGTTAGGTCGGGGGCTACGGGAAGAGACCCAGTACTTC	CASRLGRGLREETQYF
TRBJ1-1	few	14	TRBV24-1	-	TGTGCCACCAGCCGCAACGGGGTAAACACTGAAGCTTTCTTT	CATSRNGVNTEAFF
TRBJ1-3	-	14	TRBV11-1	-	TGTGACAGCAGTTTATCGATCTCTGGAAAAACCATATATTTT	CDSSLSISGKTIYF
TRBJ2-1	-	19	TRBV6-1	TRBD2	TGTGCCAGCAGGGTCCAGGGACTAGCGCCGGCAGGCTCCTATGATGAGCAGTTCTTC	CASRVQGLAPAGSYDEQFF
TRBJ2-1	many	17	TRBV20-1	TRBD2	TGCAGTGCTAGGGGACGGGCGACTAGCGGGAGCCTTAGTGAGCAGTTCTTC	CSARGRATSGSLSEQFF
TRBJ2-1	-	13	TRBV14	-	TGTGCCAGCAGCCAGGGACTGGGACATGAGCGGTTCTTC	CASSQGLGHERFF